This passage covers 8 T cell receptor beta chains from one sample sequenced in a study of blood T cell repertoires in COVID-19. TCRdb's table, derived via immunoSEQ multiplex PCR, lists solely in-frame clones and lacks some. Altogether some 48,000 clones are present, roughly 83% being singletons, with the ten largest covering about 14%. The sequenced sample consisted of peripheral blood. These receptors were obtained from a human donor in a cohort sampled during active COVID-19.

The chain joins TRBV18 to TRBJ2-3; 7 nucleotides agree with TRBD1. Trimming at V came to 4 bases and at J to 0 bases, leaving 4 bases not matched to a gene. CDR3 length equals 15 residues. Germline CDR1 KGHSH, CDR2 LQKENI. The DNA for the CDR3 is TGTGCCAGCTCACTCGACAGGGCAAGCACAGATACGCAGTATTTT. Amino acids: CASSLDRASTDTQYF.

The chain employs TRBV21-1 and TRBJ2-2; TRBD2, as called in the table, went unchecked against the DNA. TRBV21-1 is described as a pseudogene. The CDR3 spans 17 residues. The CDR3 nucleotides are TGTGCCAGCAGCAAAGTCTTGAGCGGGAGTATCACCGGGGAGCTGTTTTTT. It codes for CASSKVLSGSITGELFF.

This clone was seen only a few times. The CDR3 DNA sequence: TGCGCCAGCAGCTTGCAGGACAGCCGAGAGCAGTACTTC. It translates to CASSLQDSREQYF. This chain joins TRBV5-1 and TRBJ2-7, with a possible D match to TRBD1 (6 bases). The CDR3 is 13 residues long. Germline values: CDR1 SGHRS, CDR2 YFSETQ. V gave up 1 base and J gave up 7 bases, with 12 bases separating them.

The rearrangement uses TRBV7-2 and TRBJ2-2; TRBD2 matches 10 bases. The trim removed 1 base at V and 11 bases at J, leaving 13 bases unmatched. The germline V gene has CDR1 SGHTA and CDR2 FQGNSA. The CDR3 totals 17 residues. CDR3 loop: CASSLGPSGGPSDELFF. The CDR3 coding sequence is TGTGCCAGCAGCTTAGGCCCTAGCGGGGGACCCTCGGACGAGCTGTTTTTT.

The chain has TRBV6-2 or TRBV6-3 and TRBJ1-5; D is ambiguous. The CDR3 length is 17 residues. V lost 6 bases and J lost 0, with 18 bases in between. The germline V gene has CDR1 MNHEY and CDR2 SVGEGT. The CDR3 region has the DNA TGTGCCAGCAGCCCTACTTTTTCCCCGTATAGCAATCAGCCCCAGCATTTT. It encodes CASSPTFSPYSNQPQHF.

The rearrangement joins TRBV5-8 to TRBJ1-2; D perhaps matches TRBD1 (5 bases). The CDR3 totals 15 residues. CDR1 is SGHTS, CDR2 YDEGEE, per germline. The V end lost 4 bases, the J end lost 5 bases, and 18 bases lay between the germline ends. CDR3 in DNA: TGTGCCAGCAGCCGCACCGGACAAGTTAGATATGGCTACACCTTC. Translation gives CASSRTGQVRYGYTF.

The chain carries TRBV19 and TRBJ1-2; D may be TRBD1 (6 bases). The CDR3 totals 14 residues. The ends were cut back, 6 bases at V and 3 bases at J, with 14 bases in the middle. Germline CDR1 and CDR2: LNHDA and SQIVND (reference sequence). For the CDR3, the DNA is TGTGCCAGTAGCAGACAGGTGGGGCACTATGGCTACACCTTC. Amino acids: CASSRQVGHYGYTF.

V gene TRBV7-9 combines with J gene TRBJ2-7; D perhaps matches TRBD2 (6 bases). Germline loops: CDR1 SEHNR, CDR2 FQNEAQ (reference sequence). Trimming shortened V by 3 bases and J by 5 bases, and 11 bases separated the two germline ends. CDR3 size: 13 residues. CDR3 sequence (DNA): TGTGCCAGCAGCTTCTACGGGAGCAACGAGCAGTACTTC. Translation gives CASSFYGSNEQYF.